The TCR beta chain under discussion was sequenced for a study of blood T cell repertoires in COVID-19. A note on this clone: The junction departs from the called germline gene at one end, perhaps through a read error.

Two negative PCRs, clearance, or symptom resolution characterized the recovered Cohort 3 donors. TCRdb's table, derived via immunoSEQ multiplex PCR, lists solely in-frame clones and lacks some. Of about 370,000 clones listed, approximately 90% are singletons. The CDR3 runs 13 residues. Germline V gives CDR1 KGHSH, CDR2 LQKENI. This receptor was taken from a man between 18 and 29 years old who had recovered from COVID-19. The J gene is TRBJ2-7, the V gene TRBV18, with D possibly being TRBD1 (6 bases). What was sequenced was PBMCs or T cells enriched from blood (not recorded which). Here the CDR3 reads CASSPLETGGADF. CDR3 DNA: TGTGCCAGCTCACCCCTGGAGACAGGCGGAGCGGACTTC. The full variable domain, its missing parts supplied by reference TRBV18 and TRBJ2-7, is NAGVMQNPRHLVRRRGQEARLRCSPMKGHSHVYWYRQLPEEGLKFMVYLQKENIIDESGMPKERFSAEFPKEGPSILRIQQVVRGDSAAYFCASSPLETGGADFGPGTRLTVT.